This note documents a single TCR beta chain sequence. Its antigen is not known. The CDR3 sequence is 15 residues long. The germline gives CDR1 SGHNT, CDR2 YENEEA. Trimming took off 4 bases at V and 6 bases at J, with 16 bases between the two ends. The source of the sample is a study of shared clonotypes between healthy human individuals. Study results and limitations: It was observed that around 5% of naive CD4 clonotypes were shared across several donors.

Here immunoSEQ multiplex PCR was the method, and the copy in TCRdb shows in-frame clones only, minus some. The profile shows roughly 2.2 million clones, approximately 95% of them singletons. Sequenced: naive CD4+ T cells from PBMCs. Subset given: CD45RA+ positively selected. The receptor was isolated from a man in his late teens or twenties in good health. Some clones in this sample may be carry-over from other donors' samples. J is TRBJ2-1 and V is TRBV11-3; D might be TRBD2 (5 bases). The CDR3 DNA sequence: TGTGCCAGCAGCTCAGGTACTGGGAGACTCAATGAGCAGTTCTTC. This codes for CASSSGTGRLNEQFF.